These 11 T cell receptor beta chains came from one sample sequenced in a study of T cells in Graves' hyperthyroidism and ophthalmopathy. Researchers took RNA transcripts and amplified the TCR beta CDR3 regions from them. Primed by the HTBI set, a first-round RT-PCR was run on the TCR CDR3. TCRdb processed the multiplex PCR reads anew with MiXCR; each CDR3 protein has one entry. There are hundreds of thousands of distinct CDR3 sequences in the sample; roughly 15% occur only once, and about a tenth lies in the top ten. The sample comprised blood. The receptors derive from a young woman with Graves' hyperthyroidism.

The V gene is TRBV12-5, the J gene TRBJ2-3, with D possibly matching TRBD2 (5 bases). This CDR3 contains 16 residues. The ends were cut back, 0 bases at V and 8 bases at J, with 18 bases in the middle. Germline-derived CDR1 and CDR2 are LGHNT and FRNRAP. CDR3 residues: CASGLVLDLTVGTQYF. CDR3 nucleotide sequence: TGTGCTAGTGGTTTGGTACTAGACCTCACTGTCGGTACGCAGTATTTT.

The sample holds many counts of this clonotype. This chain uses TRBV5-1 with TRBJ1-1, with 7 bases aligning to TRBD1. The CDR3 is 14 amino acids. Trimming at V came to 3 bases and at J to 3 bases, leaving 5 bases not matched to a gene. The germline V gene encodes CDR1 SGHRS and CDR2 YFSETQ. This CDR3 is CASSWGDRDTEAFF. CDR3 nucleotides: TGCGCCAGCAGCTGGGGGGACAGAGACACTGAAGCTTTCTTT.

This clonotype was counted many times. V is TRBV2 and J is TRBJ2-1; 7 bases fit TRBD2. Looked up from germline, CDR1 is SNHLY and CDR2 is FYNNEI. The CDR3 has 14 amino acids. Losses at the gene ends were 8 bases for V and 1 base for J; bases not matched to a gene: 5. CDR3: CASFSGLSYNEQFF. CDR3 DNA sequence: TGTGCCAGCTTTAGCGGGCTATCCTACAATGAGCAGTTCTTC.

The gene calls are TRBV6-5 and TRBJ2-7; 9 bases map to TRBD1. This CDR3 is built from 15 residues. Unmatched junction bases numbered 5, after V lost 2 bases and J lost 3 bases. CDR1 and CDR2 from the germline V gene are MNHEY and SVGAGI. For the CDR3, the DNA is TGTGCCAGCAGTTACCTCGGACAGGGGTACTACGAGCAGTACTTC. This sequence encodes CASSYLGQGYYEQYF.

This clonotype was detected ten times or more. The chain recombines TRBV15 with TRBJ2-3, with TRBD2 identical over 8 bases. Trimming at V came to 8 bases and at J to 4 bases, leaving 20 bases not matched to a gene. This CDR3 is built from 18 residues. CDR1 and CDR2 (germline): LNHNV, YYDKDF (reference sequence). The CDR3: CATSPGSGRGGGPDTQYF. The CDR3 region has the DNA TGTGCCACCTCCCCCGGGAGCGGGAGAGGAGGTGGCCCAGATACGCAGTATTTT.

The CDR3 bases are TGTGCCAGCAGTTTTCCACAGCGGGAGCTTAACACAGATACGCAGTATTTT. This gives the protein CASSFPQRELNTDTQYF. The chain is built from TRBV6-1 and TRBJ2-3; 8 nucleotides agree with TRBD2. This CDR3 has 17 amino acids. V gave up 5 bases and J gave up 2 bases; unmatched junction bases: 12. Germline V gives CDR1 MNHNS, CDR2 SASEGT.

At least ten counts were recorded for this clonotype. V gene TRBV27 combines with J gene TRBJ2-1; no firm D call. V lost 8 bases and J lost 1, with 12 bases in between. CDR1 is MNHEY, CDR2 SMNVEV, per germline (reference sequence). The CDR3 contains 14 residues. CDR3 DNA: TGTGCCAGCTCAGAATTGCTTTCCTACAATGAGCAGTTCTTC. Amino acids: CASSELLSYNEQFF.

The sample holds a few counts of this clonotype. This chain connects TRBV7-2 to TRBJ2-1; possible D gene TRBD1, 6 bases. This CDR3 spans 20 amino acids. Trimming took off 2 bases at V and 0 bases at J, with 23 bases between the two ends. Germline V gives CDR1 SGHTA, CDR2 FQGNSA. CDR3 coding DNA: TGTGCCAGCAGCTTAAGCGGAGTCAGGGGCTCCGCTCGCTCCTACAATGAGCAGTTCTTC. Residues: CASSLSGVRGSARSYNEQFF.

The V call is TRBV7-2, the J call TRBJ2-6; D is uncertain. V gave up 5 bases and J gave up 8 bases, with 13 bases separating them. The CDR3 has 14 amino acids. The germline gives CDR1 SGHTA, CDR2 FQGNSA. In DNA form, the CDR3 reads TGTGCCAGCAGCCTTTCCGGGCAGCCCAACGTCCTGACTTTC. The encoded protein is CASSLSGQPNVLTF.

Ten or more counts support this clonotype. V is TRBV7-2 and J is TRBJ1-2; the match to TRBD1 covers 7 bases. Unmatched junction bases numbered 16, after V lost 4 bases and J lost 5 bases. The CDR3 is made up of 17 amino acids. The germline CDR1 and CDR2 sequences are SGHTA and FQGNSA. CDR3: CASSSRMDRSILYGYTF. The DNA of the CDR3 is TGTGCCAGCAGCTCCAGGATGGACAGGTCGATTTTATATGGCTACACCTTC.

This rearrangement joins TRBV27 to TRBJ2-1, with D unclear. Trimming cost V 2 bases and J 5 bases, with 13 bases left between them. Germline-derived CDR1 and CDR2 are MNHEY and SMNVEV (reference sequence). CDR3 length: 15 amino acids. The DNA for the CDR3 is TGTGCCAGCAGTTTAAGACCTGCGGCGAACAATGAGCAGTTCTTC. It is translated as CASSLRPAANNEQFF.